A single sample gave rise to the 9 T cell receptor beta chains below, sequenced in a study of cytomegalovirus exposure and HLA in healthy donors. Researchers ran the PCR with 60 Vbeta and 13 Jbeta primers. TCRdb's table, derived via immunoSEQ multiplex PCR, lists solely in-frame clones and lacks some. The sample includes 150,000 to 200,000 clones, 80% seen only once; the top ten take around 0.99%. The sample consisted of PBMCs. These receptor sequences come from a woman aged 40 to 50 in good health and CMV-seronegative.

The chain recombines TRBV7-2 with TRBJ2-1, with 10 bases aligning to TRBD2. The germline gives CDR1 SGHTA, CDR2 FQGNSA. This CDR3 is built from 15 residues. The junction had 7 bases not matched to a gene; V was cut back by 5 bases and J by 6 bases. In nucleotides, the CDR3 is TGTGCCAGCAGCCCACTAGCGGGAACTTTCAATGAGCAGTTCTTC. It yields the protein CASSPLAGTFNEQFF.

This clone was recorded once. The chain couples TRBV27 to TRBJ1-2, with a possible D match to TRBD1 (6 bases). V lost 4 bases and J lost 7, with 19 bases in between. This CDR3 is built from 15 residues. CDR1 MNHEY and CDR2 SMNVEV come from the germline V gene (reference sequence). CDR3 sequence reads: CASSSTTGLARGYTF. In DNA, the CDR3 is TGTGCCAGCAGTTCTACCACAGGGCTGGCCCGTGGCTACACCTTC.

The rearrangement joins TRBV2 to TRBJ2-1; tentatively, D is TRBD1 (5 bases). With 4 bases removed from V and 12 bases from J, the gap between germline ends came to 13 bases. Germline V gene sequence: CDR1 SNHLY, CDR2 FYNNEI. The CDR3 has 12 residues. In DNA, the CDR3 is TGTGCCAGCAGTGGCCGGGTGCAGGGGCAGTTCTTC. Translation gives CASSGRVQGQFF.

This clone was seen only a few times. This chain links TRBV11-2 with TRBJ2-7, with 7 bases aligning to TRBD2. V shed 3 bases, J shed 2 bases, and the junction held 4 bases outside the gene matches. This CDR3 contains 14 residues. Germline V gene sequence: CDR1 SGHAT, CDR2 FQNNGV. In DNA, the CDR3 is TGTGCCAGCAGCTTGGGCGGGAGAACCTACGAGCAGTACTTC. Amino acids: CASSLGGRTYEQYF.

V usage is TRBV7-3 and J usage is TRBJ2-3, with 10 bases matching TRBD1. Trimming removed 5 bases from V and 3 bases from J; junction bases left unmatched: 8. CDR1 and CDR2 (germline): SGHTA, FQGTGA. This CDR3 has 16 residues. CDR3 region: CASSPQPGQGTDTQYF. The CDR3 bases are TGTGCCAGCAGCCCCCAACCGGGACAGGGGACAGATACGCAGTATTTT.

CDR3 residues: CASSTYPSGRTDEQFF. The CDR3 bases are TGTGCCAGCAGCACATACCCTAGCGGGAGGACCGATGAGCAGTTCTTC. The chain has TRBV9 and TRBJ2-1; 11 positions agree with TRBD2. In germline, CDR1 is SGDLS, CDR2 YYNGEE. This CDR3 region has 16 residues. Losses at the gene ends were 4 bases for V and 8 bases for J; bases not matched to a gene: 11.

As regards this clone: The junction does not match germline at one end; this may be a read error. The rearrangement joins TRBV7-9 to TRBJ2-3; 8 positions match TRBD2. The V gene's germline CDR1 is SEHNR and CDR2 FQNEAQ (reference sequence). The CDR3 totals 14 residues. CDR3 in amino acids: CSSSFSGNADTQYF. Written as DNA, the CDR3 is TGTTCCAGCAGCTTTAGCGGGAACGCAGATACGCAGTATTTT.

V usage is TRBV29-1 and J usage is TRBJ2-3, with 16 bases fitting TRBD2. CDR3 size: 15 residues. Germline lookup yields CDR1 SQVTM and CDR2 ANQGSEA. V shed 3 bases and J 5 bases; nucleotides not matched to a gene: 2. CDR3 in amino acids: CSVEGLAGGLDTQYF. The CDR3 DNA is TGCAGCGTTGAGGGACTAGCGGGAGGGCTAGATACGCAGTATTTT.

CDR3 bases: TGTGCCAGCAGCCCCCTAGCGGGAGAGAGAGAGACCCAGTACTTC. Residues: CASSPLAGERETQYF. The chain carries TRBV7-3 and TRBJ2-5; 10 bases map to TRBD2. The V gene's germline CDR1 is SGHTA and CDR2 FQGTGA. The CDR3 is 15 residues long. The J segment lost 4 bases and the V segment lost 5 bases, leaving 7 bases of the junction unmatched.